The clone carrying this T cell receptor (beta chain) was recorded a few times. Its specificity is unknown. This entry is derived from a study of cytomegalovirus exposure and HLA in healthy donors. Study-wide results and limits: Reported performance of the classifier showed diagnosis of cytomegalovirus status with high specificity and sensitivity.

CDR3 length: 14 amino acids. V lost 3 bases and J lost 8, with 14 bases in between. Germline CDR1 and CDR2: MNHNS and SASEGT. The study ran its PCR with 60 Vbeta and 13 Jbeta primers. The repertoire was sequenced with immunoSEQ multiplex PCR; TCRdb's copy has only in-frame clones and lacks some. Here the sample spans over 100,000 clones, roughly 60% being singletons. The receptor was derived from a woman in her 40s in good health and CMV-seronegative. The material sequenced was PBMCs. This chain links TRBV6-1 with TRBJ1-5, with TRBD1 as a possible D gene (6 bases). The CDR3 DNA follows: TGTGCCAGCAGTGAGGTAGGGGGGAGGGAGCCCCAGCATTTT. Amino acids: CASSEVGGREPQHF.